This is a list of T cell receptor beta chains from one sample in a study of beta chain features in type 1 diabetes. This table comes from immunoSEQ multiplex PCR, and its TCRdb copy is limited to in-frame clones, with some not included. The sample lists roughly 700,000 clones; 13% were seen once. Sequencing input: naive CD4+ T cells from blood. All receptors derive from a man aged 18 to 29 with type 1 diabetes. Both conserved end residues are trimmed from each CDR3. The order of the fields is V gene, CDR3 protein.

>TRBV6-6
ASRTLLASGTGELF
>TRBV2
ASGLAGSTDTQY
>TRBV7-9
ASLGLGPLSYEQY
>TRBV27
ASSLFLVGNSPLH
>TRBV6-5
ASSVIFSGANVLT
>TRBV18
ASSPTVGTVDNEQF
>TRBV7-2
ASSILAGGYNEQF
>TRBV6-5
ASRSAGTASYEQY
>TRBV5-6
ASTQTANTEAF
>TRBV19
ASSPQGSGNQPQH
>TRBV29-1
SVRGQLNTEAF
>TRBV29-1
SGQLQGAITEAF
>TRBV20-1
SVEQNTEAF
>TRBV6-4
ASSGYYGYT
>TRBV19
ASIGLSHSNQPQH
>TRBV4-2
ASSRPRTSGTQETQY
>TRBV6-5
ASSYGRDRGNGYT
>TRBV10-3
AITPGTSGLNEQF
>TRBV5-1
ASSLVGISSYNEQF
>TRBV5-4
ASTFGGTGEQF
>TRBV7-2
ASSRTGGYEQY
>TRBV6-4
ASSDGGHYGYT
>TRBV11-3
ASSLDRWDKQLEKLF
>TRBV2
ASSVRQTLSYEQY
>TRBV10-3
AISVVAGELF
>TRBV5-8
ASSLGVWDSPLH
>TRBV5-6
ASSVWGSGNQPQH
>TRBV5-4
ASSPTGDWTGLASQPQH
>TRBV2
ASSDDGSNQPQH
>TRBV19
ASSINRPGANQPQH
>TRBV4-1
ASSPGGRRLITSTDTQY
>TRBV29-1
SVTRMADNTEAF
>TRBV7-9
ASSPLTGGRELF
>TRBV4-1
ASSSPDRDSYEQY
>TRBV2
ASSENLNYGYT
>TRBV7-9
ASSLKGAVEQY
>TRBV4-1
ASSQDLVWNTEAF
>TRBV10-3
AISEESSPNQPQH
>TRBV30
AWTLNTEAF
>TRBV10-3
AISESLASGAGDTQY
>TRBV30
AWARALYYEQY
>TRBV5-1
ASSSFNYGYT
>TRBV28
ASSPGTGGDEQF
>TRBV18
ASSPRVTPGYEQY
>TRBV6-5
ASRRTVDEAF
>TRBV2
ASLPVLTTDTQY
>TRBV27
ASRALGQGNQPQH
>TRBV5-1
ASSLDSTNYGYT
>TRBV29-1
SVSTSNQPQH
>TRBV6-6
ASFRAENSPLH
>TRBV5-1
ASSPGLASKTDTQY
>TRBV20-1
SAGPLYEQY
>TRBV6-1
ATSGQGVGETQY
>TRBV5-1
ASSLSGENTEAF
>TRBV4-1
ASSQEGLENSPLH